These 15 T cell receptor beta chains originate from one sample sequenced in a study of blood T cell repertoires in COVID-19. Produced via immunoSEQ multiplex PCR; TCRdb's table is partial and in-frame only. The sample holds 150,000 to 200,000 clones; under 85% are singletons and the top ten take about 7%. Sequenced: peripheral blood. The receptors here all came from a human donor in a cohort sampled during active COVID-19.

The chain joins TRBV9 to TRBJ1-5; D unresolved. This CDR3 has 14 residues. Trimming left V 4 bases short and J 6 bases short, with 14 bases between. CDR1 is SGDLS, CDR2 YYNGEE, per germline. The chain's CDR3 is CASSPDTGAQPQHF. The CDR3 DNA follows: TGTGCCAGCAGCCCAGACACTGGCGCTCAGCCCCAGCATTTT. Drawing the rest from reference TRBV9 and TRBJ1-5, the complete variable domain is DSGVTQTPKHLITATGQRVTLRCSPRSGDLSVYWYQQSLDQGLQFLIQYYNGEERAKGNILERFSAQQFPDLHSELNLSSLELGDSALYFCASSPDTGAQPQHFGDGTRLSIL.

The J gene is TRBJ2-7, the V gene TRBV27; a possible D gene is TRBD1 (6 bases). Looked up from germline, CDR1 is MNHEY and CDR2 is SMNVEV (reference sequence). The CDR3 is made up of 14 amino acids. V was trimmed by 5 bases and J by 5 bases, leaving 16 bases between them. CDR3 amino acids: CASSSYRERNEQYF. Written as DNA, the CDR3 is TGTGCCAGCAGTAGTTACAGGGAAAGGAACGAGCAGTACTTC.

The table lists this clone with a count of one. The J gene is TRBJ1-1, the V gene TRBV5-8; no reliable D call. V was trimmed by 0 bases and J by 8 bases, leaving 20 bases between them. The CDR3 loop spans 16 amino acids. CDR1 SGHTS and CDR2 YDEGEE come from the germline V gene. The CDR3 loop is CASSLGEQVGFWEAFF. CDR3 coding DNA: TGTGCCAGCAGCTTGGGGGAGCAGGTAGGATTCTGGGAAGCTTTCTTT. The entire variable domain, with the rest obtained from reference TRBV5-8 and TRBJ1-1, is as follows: EAGVTQSPTHLIKTRGQQATLRCSPISGHTSVYWYQQALGLGLQFLLWYDEGEERNRGNFPPRFSGRQFPNYSSELNVNALELEDSALYLCASSLGEQVGFWEAFFGQGTRLTVV.

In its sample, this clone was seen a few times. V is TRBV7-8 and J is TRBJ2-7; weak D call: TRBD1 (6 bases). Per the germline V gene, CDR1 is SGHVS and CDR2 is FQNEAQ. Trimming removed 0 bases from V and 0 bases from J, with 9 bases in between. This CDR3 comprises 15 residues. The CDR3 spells CASSLAGDISYEQYF. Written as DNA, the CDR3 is TGTGCCAGCAGCTTAGCAGGGGACATCTCCTACGAGCAGTACTTC.

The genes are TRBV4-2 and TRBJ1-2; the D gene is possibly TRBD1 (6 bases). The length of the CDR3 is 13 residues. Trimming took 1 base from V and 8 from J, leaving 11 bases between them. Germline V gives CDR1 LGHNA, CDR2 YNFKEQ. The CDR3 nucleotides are TGTGCCAGCAGCCAAGGGGAAGGGGGAGGCTACACCTTC. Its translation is CASSQGEGGGYTF.

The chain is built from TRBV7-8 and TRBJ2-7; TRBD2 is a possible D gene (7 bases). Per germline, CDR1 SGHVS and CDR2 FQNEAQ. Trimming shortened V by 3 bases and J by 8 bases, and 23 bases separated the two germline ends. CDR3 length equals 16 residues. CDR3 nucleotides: TGTGCCAGCAGCTTGGGGGGGCGGGGAACGGCGGGCCAGCAGTACTTC. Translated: CASSLGGRGTAGQQYF.

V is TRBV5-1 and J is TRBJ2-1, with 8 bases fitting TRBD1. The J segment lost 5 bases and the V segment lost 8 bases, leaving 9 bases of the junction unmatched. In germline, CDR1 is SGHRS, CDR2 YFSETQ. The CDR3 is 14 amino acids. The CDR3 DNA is TGCGCCAGTACACACGCACAGGGGGACAATGAGCAGTTCTTC. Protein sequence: CASTHAQGDNEQFF.

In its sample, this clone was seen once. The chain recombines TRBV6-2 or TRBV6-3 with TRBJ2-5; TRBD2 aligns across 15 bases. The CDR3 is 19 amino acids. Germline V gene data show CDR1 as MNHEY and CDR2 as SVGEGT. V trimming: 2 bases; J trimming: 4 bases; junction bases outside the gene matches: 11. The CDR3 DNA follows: TGTGCCAGCAGTTACGGACTAGCGGGGGGGCCGGGTCGTTCAGAGACCCAGTACTTC. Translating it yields CASSYGLAGGPGRSETQYF.

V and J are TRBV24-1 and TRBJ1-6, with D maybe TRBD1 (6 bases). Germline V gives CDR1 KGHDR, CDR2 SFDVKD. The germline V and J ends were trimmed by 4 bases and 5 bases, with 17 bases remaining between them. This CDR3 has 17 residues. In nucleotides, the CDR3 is TGTGCCACCAGTGAAATGACAGGAGACTCACATAATTCACCCCTCCACTTT. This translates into CATSEMTGDSHNSPLHF.

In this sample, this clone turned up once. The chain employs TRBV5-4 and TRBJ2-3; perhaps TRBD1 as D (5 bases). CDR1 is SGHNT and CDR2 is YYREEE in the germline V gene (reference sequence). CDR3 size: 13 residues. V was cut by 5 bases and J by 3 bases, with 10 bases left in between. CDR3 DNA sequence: TGTGCCAGCAGGCCGGACAATACAGATACGCAGTATTTT. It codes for CASRPDNTDTQYF.

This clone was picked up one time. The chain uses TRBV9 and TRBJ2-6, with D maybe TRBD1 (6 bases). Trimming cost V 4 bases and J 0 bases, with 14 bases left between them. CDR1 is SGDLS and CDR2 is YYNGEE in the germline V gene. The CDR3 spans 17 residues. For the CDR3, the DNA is TGTGCCAGCAGCCCCTTTAACAGGGCCTCTGGGGCCAACGTCCTGACTTTC. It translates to CASSPFNRASGANVLTF.

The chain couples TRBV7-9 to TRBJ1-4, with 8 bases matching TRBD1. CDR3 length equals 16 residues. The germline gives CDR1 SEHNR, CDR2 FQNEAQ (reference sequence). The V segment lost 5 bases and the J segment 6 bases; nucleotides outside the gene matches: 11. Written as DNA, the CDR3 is TGTGCCAGCAGCCCTACTCCCAGGGGGCAGGATGAAAAACTGTTTTTT. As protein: CASSPTPRGQDEKLFF.

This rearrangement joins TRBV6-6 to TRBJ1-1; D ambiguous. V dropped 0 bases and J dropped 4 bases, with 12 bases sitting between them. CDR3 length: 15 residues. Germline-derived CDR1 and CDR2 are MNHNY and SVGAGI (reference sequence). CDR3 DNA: TGTGCCAGCAGTTACTCGAGTCCGCGGGGCACTGAAGCTTTCTTT. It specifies CASSYSSPRGTEAFF.

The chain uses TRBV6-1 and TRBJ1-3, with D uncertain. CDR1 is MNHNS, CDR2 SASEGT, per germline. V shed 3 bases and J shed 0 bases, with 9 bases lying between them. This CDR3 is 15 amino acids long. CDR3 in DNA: TGTGCCAGCAGTGAGGAGGCAGACTCTGGAAACACCATATATTTT. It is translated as CASSEEADSGNTIYF.

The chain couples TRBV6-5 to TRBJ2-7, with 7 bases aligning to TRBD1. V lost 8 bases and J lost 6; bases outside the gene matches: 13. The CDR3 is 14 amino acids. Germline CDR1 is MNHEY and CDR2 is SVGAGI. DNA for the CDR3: TGTGCCAGCTCGCTTGCCGGGACAGCGCCCGAGCAGTACTTC. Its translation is CASSLAGTAPEQYF.